This entry features one T cell receptor (beta chain) sequence. Its antigen has not been determined. Base qualities are not at hand, and no much larger clone is one base apart. These data come from a study of blood T cell repertoires in COVID-19 (dated by TCRdb to the early 2020s). Study-wide context: Samples covering the acute and convalescent phases of COVID-19 were provided by collaborators in the United States, Italy and Spain. The prospective study material was composed of cDNA or gDNA derived from T cells, B-cell-depleted T cells, or PBMCs. Deeply sampled blood TCRbeta repertoires from subjects exposed to, actively infected with, or recovered from COVID-19 were included in the dataset. The repertoires were released in a freely available public database intended as a resource for research on the immune response to SARS-CoV-2. Samples were obtained from the ongoing ImmuneRACE study (first 160 participants) and from about 1,300 subjects provided by 6 global collaborators. Nearly every sample came with metadata listing a de-identified subject ID, COVID-19 status, age in years and sex. HLA class I and class II types, where available, came from metadata supplied by the sample provider rather than from assay-based typing. Study-level results and caveats: Clinical and demographic metadata were provided uncurated, with the amount varying by source and participant.

TCRbeta CDR3 regions were amplified from genomic DNA using the immunoSEQ Assay, a bias-controlled multiplex PCR. As for the authors' bioinformatics: Within the assay, amplification of reference gene primers was used to estimate how many nucleated cells each sample contained. Sequence reads were collapsed and filtered to measure the absolute abundance of every unique TCRbeta CDR3 rearrangement. For each sample, productive Simpson clonality was calculated as the square root of Simpson's diversity index over productive rearrangements. TCRdb limited this immuneACCESS table to in-frame rearrangements with V and J called. A share of clones is missing; checked studies link under half to unresolved V genes, and the rest is unexplained. The DNA was the basis for D and trimming; V, J and clone size are from that table. The sample table records some 200,000 clones; 85% to 90% of these occur just once. 2.5% to 3% of the sample rests with the top ten.

Collaborating institutions collected whole blood in K2EDTA tubes following their own protocols. For TCRbeta analysis, collaborators shipped samples in one of three forms: frozen whole blood, isolated PBMCs, or DNA extracted from either of those sample types. CDR1 SGHDT and CDR2 YYEEEE are derived from the germline V gene. V is shortened by 2 bases, J by 2 bases, and the region joining them spans 13 bases. Reading from cysteine to phenylalanine, the CDR3 counts 15 amino acids. This entry keeps only the CDR3 DNA: 45 bases, framed from base 1. Sequencing used peripheral blood. This sequence originates from a man in his forties with active or convalescent COVID-19. The sequence is built from TRBV5-6 and TRBJ1-2; matching of 5 bases hints at TRBD1 as the D gene. CDR3 reads: CASSLIGGTNYGYTF. The DNA sequence is given as TGTGCCAGCAGCTTAATCGGGGGTACAAACTATGGCTACACCTTC.